This T cell receptor (beta chain) is drawn from a study of cytomegalovirus exposure and HLA in healthy donors. The study, taken as a whole, reports: In an earlier analysis, most TCR beta V segments were productive about 87% or about 30% of the time. The study designated some 180 TCR beta chains cytomegalovirus-associated. Equally common other TCR beta chains were less clonally expanded than HLA-associated ones, a later analysis found. One variant, a missense change in DCLRE1C, was linked in a later analysis to TCR beta V- and J-gene trimming.

Comments on this clone: Its cognate antigen is unknown.

Primers for the PCR totalled 60 Vbeta and 13 Jbeta. Here immunoSEQ multiplex PCR was the method, and the copy in TCRdb shows in-frame clones only, minus some. The sample consists of about 190,000 clones, 80% to 85% of them appearing once. The receptor was isolated from a man between 50 and 59 years old in good health and CMV-seronegative. The specimen sequenced was PBMCs.

The chain's CDR3 is CSVGEPGQGYSGANVLTF. CDR3 nucleotides: TGCAGCGTTGGTGAACCGGGACAGGGGTACTCTGGGGCCAACGTCCTGACTTTC. The chain employs TRBV29-1 and TRBJ2-6; 10 bases are shared with TRBD1. This CDR3 contains 18 residues. Per the germline V gene, CDR1 is SQVTM and CDR2 is ANQGSEA. V was clipped by 4 bases and J by 0 bases; unmatched bases: 9. Together with reference TRBV29-1 and TRBJ2-6, the CDR3 gives the full variable domain: SAVISQKPSRDICQRGTSLTIQCQVDSQVTMMFWYRQQPGQSLTLIATANQGSEATYESGFVIDKFPISRPNLTFSTLTVSNMSPEDSSIYLCSVGEPGQGYSGANVLTFGAGSRLTVL.